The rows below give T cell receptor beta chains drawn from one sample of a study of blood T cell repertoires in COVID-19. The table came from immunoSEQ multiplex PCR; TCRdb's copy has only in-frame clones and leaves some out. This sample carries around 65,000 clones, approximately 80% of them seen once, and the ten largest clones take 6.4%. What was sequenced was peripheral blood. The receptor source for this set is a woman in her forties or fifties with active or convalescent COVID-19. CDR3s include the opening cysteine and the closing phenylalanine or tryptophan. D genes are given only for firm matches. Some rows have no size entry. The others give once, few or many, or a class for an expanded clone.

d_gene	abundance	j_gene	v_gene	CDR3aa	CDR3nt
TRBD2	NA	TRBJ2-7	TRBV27	CASSLTAGGSPSYEQYF	TGTGCCAGCAGTTTAACCGCGGGAGGGTCCCCCTCCTACGAGCAGTACTTC
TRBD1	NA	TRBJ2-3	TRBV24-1	CATSDPGQGGADTQYF	TGTGCCACCAGTGATCCTGGACAGGGAGGTGCAGATACGCAGTATTTT
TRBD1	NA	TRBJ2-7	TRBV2	CASRAGTGGSYEQYF	TGTGCCAGCAGGGCCGGGACAGGGGGCTCCTACGAGCAGTACTTC
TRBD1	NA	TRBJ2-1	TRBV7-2	CASSARQGANEQFF	TGTGCCAGCAGCGCCAGACAGGGTGCCAATGAGCAGTTCTTC
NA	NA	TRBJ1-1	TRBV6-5	CASSQAPEAFF	TGTGCCAGTAGTCAGGCCCCCGAAGCTTTCTTT
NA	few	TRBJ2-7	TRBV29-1	CSVVVADFSYEQYF	TGCAGCGTTGTGGTCGCGGACTTCTCCTACGAGCAGTACTTC
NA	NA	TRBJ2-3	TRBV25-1	CASSPSGLEADTQYF	TGTGCCAGCAGTCCTTCGGGACTCGAGGCAGATACGCAGTATTTT
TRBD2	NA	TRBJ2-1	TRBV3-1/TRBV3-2	CASSQWTSGIAYNEQFF	TGTGCCAGCAGCCAGTGGACTAGCGGGATAGCCTACAATGAGCAGTTCTTC
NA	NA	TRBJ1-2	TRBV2	CASSEEGLGYGYTF	TGTGCCAGCAGTGAGGAGGGGCTCGGCTATGGCTACACCTTC
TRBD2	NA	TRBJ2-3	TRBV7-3	CASSLTSGRDTQYF	TGTGCCAGCAGCTTAACTAGCGGGAGAGATACGCAGTATTTT
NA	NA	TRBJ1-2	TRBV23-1	CATTGSYGYTF	TGCGCCACCACAGGATCCTATGGCTACACCTTC
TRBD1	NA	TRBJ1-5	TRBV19	CASSIIQGAGTQPQHF	TGTGCCAGTAGTATAATACAGGGGGCTGGGACTCAGCCCCAGCATTTT
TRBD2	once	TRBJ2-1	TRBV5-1	CASSFLTSGTYNEQFF	TGCGCCAGCAGCTTCCTAACTAGCGGGACCTACAATGAGCAGTTCTTC
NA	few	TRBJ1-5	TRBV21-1	CASSYKREGRDRPQHF	TGTGCCAGCAGCTATAAAAGGGAAGGCCGGGATCGGCCCCAGCATTTT
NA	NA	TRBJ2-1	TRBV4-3	CASSQDRWAEQFF	TGCGCCAGCAGCCAAGATCGGTGGGCTGAGCAGTTCTTC
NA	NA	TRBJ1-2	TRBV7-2	CASSFRHGSNYGYTF	TGTGCCAGCAGTTTCCGCCACGGTTCTAACTATGGCTACACCTTC
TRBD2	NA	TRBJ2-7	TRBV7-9	CASSLAGGSLEQYF	TGTGCCAGCAGCTTAGCGGGAGGGTCTCTCGAGCAGTACTTC
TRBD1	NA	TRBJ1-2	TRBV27	CASRSPGTGPGYTF	TGTGCCAGCAGATCGCCCGGGACAGGGCCTGGCTACACCTTC
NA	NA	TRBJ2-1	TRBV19	CASSIVKTNHNEQFF	TGTGCCAGTAGTATAGTAAAGACAAACCACAATGAGCAGTTCTTC
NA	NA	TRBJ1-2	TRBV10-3	CAISAREDSPYTF	TGTGCCATCAGTGCGCGTGAAGACAGTCCGTACACCTTC
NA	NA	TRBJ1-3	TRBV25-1	CASSAGSGNTIYF	TGTGCCAGCAGTGCCGGCTCTGGAAACACCATATATTTT
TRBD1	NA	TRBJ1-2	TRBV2	CASRVGQIYGYTF	TGTGCCAGCAGGGTGGGACAGATCTATGGCTACACCTTC
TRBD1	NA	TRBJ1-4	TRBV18	CASSRDRPRVEKLFF	TGTGCCAGCTCCCGGGACAGGCCTAGGGTGGAAAAACTGTTTTTT
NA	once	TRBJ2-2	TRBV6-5	CASSRRTVNTGELFF	TGTGCCAGCAGCCGCCGAACAGTGAACACCGGGGAGCTGTTTTTT
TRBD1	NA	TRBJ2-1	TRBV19	CASSLGPGQAYNEQFF	TGTGCCAGTAGCCTGGGACCGGGACAGGCCTACAATGAGCAGTTCTTC
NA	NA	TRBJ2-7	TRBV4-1	CASSQDRAGEQYF	TGCGCCAGCAGCCAAGATCGGGCGGGGGAGCAGTACTTC
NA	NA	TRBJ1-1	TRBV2	CASSSRVGNTEAFF	TGTGCCAGCAGCTCCCGTGTCGGGAACACTGAAGCTTTCTTT
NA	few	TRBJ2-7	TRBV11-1	CASSPGGYSYEQYF	TGTGCCAGCAGTCCCGGGGGATACTCCTACGAGCAGTACTTC
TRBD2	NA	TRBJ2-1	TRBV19	CASSIVTSGYNEQFF	TGTGCCAGTAGTATCGTGACTAGCGGTTACAATGAGCAGTTCTTC
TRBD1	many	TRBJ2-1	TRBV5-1	CASSLKGTGVGEQFF	TGCGCCAGCAGCTTAAAGGGGACAGGGGTAGGTGAGCAGTTCTTC
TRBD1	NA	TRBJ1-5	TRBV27	CASRVGTGNNQPQHF	TGTGCCAGCAGGGTTGGGACAGGCAACAATCAGCCCCAGCATTTT
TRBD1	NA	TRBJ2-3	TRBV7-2	CASSRDRVDTQYF	TGTGCCAGCAGCAGGGACAGGGTAGATACGCAGTATTTT
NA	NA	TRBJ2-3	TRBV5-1	CASSSMGDTSTDTQYF	TGCGCCAGCAGCTCGATGGGAGATACTAGCACAGATACGCAGTATTTT
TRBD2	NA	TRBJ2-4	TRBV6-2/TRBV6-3	CASSYVREGLYIQYF	TGTGCCAGCAGTTACGTGCGGGAGGGCTTGTACATTCAGTACTTC
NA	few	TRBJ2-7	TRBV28	CASREVGGEQYF	TGTGCCAGCAGGGAAGTGGGGGGCGAGCAGTACTTC
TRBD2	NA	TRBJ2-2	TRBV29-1	CSVRGLAGKTGELFF	TGCAGCGTCCGGGGACTAGCGGGAAAAACCGGGGAGCTGTTTTTT
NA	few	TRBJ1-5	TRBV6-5	CASSPEGGLGQPQHF	TGTGCCAGCAGTCCCGAGGGAGGGCTAGGCCAGCCCCAGCATTTT
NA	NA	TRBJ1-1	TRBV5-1	CASSFQGRGTEAFF	TGCGCCAGCAGCTTTCAGGGGAGGGGCACTGAAGCTTTCTTT
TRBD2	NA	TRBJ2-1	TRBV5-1	CASSFGTSGSYEQFF	TGCGCCAGCAGCTTCGGGACTAGCGGGAGTTATGAGCAGTTCTTC
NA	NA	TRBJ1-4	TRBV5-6	CASSLLLTNEKLFF	TGTGCCAGCAGCTTGCTCCTAACTAATGAAAAACTGTTTTTT
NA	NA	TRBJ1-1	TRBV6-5	CASSPPAEDTEAFF	TGTGCCAGCAGCCCCCCGGCCGAGGACACTGAAGCTTTCTTT
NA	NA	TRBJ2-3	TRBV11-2	CASSWDLAPDTQYF	TGTGCCAGCAGCTGGGACTTAGCACCAGATACGCAGTATTTT
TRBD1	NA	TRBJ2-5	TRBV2	CASRKGQGVETQYF	TGTGCCAGCAGGAAGGGACAGGGGGTCGAGACCCAGTACTTC
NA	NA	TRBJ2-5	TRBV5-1	CASSLLVGKEETQYF	TGCGCCAGCAGCTTGCTCGTAGGCAAGGAGGAGACCCAGTACTTC
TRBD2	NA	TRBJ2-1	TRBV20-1	CSASSGRGQFF	TGCAGTGCCTCGAGCGGGAGAGGGCAGTTCTTC